Sequencing of this T cell receptor beta chain was carried out in a study of TIL therapy for anti-PD-1-resistant metastatic lung cancer. Study-level information: Tumors had a median PD-L1 proportion score of 6%. Study-wide points: This highly selected cohort may not generalize to typical lung cancer patients.

From germline, CDR1 is SGHRS and CDR2 YFSETQ. The CDR3 has 14 residues. V was trimmed by 1 base and J by 6 bases, leaving 14 bases between them. Sample time point: pre-treatment sample, taken before nivolumab and TIL therapy. The libraries were made with immunoSEQ v3. Repertoires were generated with immunoSEQ multiplex PCR, while TCRdb's copy carries only in-frame clones and drops some. The sample includes about 12,000 clones, about 80% seen only once; the top ten take roughly a tenth. For this clone: Its antigen remains unknown.

V is TRBV5-1 and J is TRBJ2-7; D not certain. This TCR came from a person between 25 and 80 years old with non-small cell lung cancer. This sample comprised blood, obtained at baseline. This CDR3 reads CASSLSRQSGEQYF. The CDR3 DNA reads TGCGCCAGCAGCTTGAGTCGGCAGTCGGGCGAGCAGTACTTC.